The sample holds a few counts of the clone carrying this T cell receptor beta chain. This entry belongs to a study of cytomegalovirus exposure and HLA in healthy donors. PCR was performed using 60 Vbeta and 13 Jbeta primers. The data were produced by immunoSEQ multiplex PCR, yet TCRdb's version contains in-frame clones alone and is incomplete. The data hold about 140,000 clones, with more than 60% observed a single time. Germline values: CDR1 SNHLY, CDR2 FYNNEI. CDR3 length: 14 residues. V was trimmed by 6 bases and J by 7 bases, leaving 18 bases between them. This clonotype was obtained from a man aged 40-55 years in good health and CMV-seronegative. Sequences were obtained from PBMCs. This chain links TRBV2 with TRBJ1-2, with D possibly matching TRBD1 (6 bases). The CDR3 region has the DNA TGTGCCAGCAGGGCCGGACAGACGCGGAGTGGCTACACCTTC. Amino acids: CASRAGQTRSGYTF. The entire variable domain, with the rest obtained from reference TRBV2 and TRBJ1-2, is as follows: EPEVTQTPSHQVTQMGQEVILRCVPISNHLYFYWYRQILGQKVEFLVSFYNNEISEKSEIFDDQFSVERPDGSNFTLKIRSTKLEDSAMYFCASRAGQTRSGYTFGSGTRLTVV.